This TCR beta chain stems from a study of cytomegalovirus exposure and HLA in healthy donors. This CDR3 contains 16 residues. The V gene's germline CDR1 is MDHEN and CDR2 SYDVKM. V shed 7 bases and J 0 bases; nucleotides not matched to a gene: 11. Of note for this clone: The antigen is unknown.

Some clones are missing from TCRdb's copy, which holds only in-frame ones; the method was immunoSEQ multiplex PCR. The sample holds tens of thousands of clones, 95% to 96% seen once. Study results and limitations: A few CMV-associated chains were confirmed in vitro to be specific for CMV antigens.

The rearrangement joins TRBV28 to TRBJ1-1, with TRBD1 identical over 7 bases. The sample was PBMCs. The TCR sequence derives from a man aged 18-30 years in good health and CMV-seronegative. CDR3 sequence: CASTSIGQDMNTEAFF. The CDR3 DNA is TGTGCCAGCACCTCAATCGGACAGGATATGAACACTGAAGCTTTCTTT.